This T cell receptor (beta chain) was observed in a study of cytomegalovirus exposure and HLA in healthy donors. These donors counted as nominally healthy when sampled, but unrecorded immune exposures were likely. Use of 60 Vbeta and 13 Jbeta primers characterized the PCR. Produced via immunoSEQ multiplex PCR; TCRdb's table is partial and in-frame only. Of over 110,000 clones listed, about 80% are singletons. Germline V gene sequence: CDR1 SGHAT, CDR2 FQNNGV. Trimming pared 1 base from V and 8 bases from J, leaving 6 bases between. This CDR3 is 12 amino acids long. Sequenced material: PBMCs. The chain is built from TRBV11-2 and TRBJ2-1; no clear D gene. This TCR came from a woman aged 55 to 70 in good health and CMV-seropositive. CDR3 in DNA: TGTGCCAGCAGCTTAGCTTCCGATGAGCAGTTCTTC. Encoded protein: CASSLASDEQFF.